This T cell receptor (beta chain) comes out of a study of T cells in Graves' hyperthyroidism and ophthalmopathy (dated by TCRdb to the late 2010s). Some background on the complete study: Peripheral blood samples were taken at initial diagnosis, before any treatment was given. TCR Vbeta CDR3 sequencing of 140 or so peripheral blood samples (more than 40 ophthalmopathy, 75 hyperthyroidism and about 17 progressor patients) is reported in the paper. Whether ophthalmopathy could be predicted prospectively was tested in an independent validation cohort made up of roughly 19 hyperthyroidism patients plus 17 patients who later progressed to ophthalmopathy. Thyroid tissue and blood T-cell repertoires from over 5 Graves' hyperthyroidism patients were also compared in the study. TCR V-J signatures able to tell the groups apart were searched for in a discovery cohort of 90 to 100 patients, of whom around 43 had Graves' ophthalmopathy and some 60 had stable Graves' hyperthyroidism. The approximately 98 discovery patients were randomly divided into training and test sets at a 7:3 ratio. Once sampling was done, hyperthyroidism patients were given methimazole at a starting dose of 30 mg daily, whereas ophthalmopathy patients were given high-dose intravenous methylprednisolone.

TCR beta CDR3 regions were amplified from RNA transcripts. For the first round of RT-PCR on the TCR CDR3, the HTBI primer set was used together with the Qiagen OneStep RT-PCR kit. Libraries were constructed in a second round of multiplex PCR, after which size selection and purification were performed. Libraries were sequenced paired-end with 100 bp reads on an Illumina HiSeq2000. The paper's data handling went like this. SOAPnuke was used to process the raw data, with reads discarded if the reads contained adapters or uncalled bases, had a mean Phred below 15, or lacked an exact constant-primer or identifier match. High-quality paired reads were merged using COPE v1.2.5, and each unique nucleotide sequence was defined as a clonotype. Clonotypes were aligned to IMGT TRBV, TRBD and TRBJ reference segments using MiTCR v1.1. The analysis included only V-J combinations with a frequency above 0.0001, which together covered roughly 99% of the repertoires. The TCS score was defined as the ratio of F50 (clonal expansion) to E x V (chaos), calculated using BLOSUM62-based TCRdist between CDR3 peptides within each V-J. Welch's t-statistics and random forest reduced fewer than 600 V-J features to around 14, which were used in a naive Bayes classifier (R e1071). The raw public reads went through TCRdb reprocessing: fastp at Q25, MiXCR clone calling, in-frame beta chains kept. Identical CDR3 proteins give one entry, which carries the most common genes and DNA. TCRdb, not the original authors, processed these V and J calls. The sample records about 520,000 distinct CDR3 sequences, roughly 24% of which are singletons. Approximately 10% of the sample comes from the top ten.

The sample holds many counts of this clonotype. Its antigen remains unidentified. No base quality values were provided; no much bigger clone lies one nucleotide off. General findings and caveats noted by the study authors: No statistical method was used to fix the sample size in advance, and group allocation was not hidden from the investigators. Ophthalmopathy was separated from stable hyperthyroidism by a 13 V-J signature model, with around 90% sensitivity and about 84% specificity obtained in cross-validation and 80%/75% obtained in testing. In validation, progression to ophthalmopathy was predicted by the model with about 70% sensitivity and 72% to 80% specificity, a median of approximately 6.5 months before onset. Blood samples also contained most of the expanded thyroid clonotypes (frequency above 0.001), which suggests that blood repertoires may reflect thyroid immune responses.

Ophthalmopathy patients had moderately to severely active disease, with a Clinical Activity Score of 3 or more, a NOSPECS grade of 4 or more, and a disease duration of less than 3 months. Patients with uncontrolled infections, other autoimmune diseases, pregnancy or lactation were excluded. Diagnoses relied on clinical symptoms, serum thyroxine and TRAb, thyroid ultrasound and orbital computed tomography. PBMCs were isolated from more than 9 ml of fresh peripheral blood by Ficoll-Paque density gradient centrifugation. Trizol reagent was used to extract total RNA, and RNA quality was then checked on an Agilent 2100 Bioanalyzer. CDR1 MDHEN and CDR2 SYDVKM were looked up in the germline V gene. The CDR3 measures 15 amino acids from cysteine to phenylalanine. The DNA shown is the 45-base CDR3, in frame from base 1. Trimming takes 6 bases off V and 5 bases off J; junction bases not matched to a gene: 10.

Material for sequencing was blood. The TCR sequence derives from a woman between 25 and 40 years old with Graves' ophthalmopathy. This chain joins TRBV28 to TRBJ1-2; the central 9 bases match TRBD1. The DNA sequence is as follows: TGTGCCAGCAGGTCGGGGGACAGGGCACTATATGGCTACACCTTC. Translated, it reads CASRSGDRALYGYTF.